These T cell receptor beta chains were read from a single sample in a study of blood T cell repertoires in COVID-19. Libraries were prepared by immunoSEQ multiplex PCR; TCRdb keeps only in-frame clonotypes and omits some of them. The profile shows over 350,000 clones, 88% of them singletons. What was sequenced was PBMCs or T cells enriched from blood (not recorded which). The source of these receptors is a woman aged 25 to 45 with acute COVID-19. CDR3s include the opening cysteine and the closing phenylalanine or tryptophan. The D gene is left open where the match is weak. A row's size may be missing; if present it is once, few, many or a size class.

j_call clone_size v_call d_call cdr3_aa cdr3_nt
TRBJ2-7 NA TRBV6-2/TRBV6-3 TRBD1 CASSSQGAEQYF TGTGCCAGCAGTTCCCAGGGGGCCGAGCAGTACTTC
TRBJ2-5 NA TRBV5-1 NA CASSLRQAQETQYF TGCGCCAGCAGCTTAAGACAGGCCCAAGAGACCCAGTACTTC
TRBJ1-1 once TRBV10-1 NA CASSEGIRGTEAFF TGCGCCAGCAGCGAGGGAATCCGGGGGACTGAAGCTTTCTTT
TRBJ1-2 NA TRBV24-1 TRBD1 CATSDPGTGAYGYTF TGTGCCACCAGTGATCCGGGGACAGGAGCCTATGGCTACACCTTC
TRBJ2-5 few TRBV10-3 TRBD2 CAISESDGGAGQETQYF TGTGCCATCAGTGAGTCGGACGGGGGGGCCGGTCAAGAGACCCAGTACTTC
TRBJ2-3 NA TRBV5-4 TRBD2 CASSDSSGGAIDTQYF TGTGCCAGCAGCGACTCTAGCGGGGGGGCCATAGATACGCAGTATTTT
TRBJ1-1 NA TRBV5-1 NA CASSLETGQTEAFF TGCGCCAGCAGCTTAGAAACAGGGCAAACTGAAGCTTTCTTT
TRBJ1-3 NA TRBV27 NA CASSPLGLSGNTIYF TGTGCCAGCAGCCCCCTTGGCCTCTCTGGAAACACCATATATTTT
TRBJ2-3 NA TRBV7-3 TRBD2 CASSSNQTSGGSRAREDTQYF TGTGCCAGCAGCTCCAACCAGACTAGCGGGGGAAGTAGAGCGCGTGAAGATACGCAGTATTTT
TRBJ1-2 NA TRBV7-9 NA CASSFPPPEDYGYTF TGTGCCAGCAGCTTTCCCCCCCCGGAGGACTATGGCTACACCTTC
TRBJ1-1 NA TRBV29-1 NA CSARRGGGNTEAFF TGCAGCGCCCGGCGGGGCGGGGGCAACACTGAAGCTTTCTTT
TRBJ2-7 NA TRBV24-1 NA CATSGRQAFYEQYF TGTGCCACCAGTGGCCGACAGGCCTTCTACGAGCAGTACTTC
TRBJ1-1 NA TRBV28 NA CASSLNRWDTGNTEAFF TGTGCCAGCAGTTTAAACCGTTGGGACACGGGGAACACTGAAGCTTTCTTT
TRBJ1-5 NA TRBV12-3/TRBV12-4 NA CASSLDFIQPQHF TGTGCCAGCAGTTTAGATTTTATTCAGCCCCAGCATTTT